The entry below describes one TCR beta chain. The source of the sample is a study of blood T cell repertoires in COVID-19. Study-level background: T cells, B-cell-depleted T cells, or PBMCs supplied cDNA or gDNA.

V was pared by 1 base and J by 5 bases, with 3 bases of the junction left unmatched. Germline CDR1 and CDR2: GTSNPN and SVGIG (reference sequence). The CDR3 runs to 14 residues. The table came from immunoSEQ multiplex PCR; TCRdb's copy has only in-frame clones and leaves some out. The sample lists 400,000 to 550,000 clones; around nine tenths were seen once. The chain employs TRBV30 and TRBJ2-5; TRBD2 aligns across 11 bases. This TCR was sampled from a woman aged 30 to 39 with acute or convalescent COVID-19. The sample taken for sequencing was peripheral blood. The CDR3, as DNA: TGTGCCTGGAGTGCTAGCGGGGGGTGGGAGACCCAGTACTTC. Translating it yields CAWSASGGWETQYF.